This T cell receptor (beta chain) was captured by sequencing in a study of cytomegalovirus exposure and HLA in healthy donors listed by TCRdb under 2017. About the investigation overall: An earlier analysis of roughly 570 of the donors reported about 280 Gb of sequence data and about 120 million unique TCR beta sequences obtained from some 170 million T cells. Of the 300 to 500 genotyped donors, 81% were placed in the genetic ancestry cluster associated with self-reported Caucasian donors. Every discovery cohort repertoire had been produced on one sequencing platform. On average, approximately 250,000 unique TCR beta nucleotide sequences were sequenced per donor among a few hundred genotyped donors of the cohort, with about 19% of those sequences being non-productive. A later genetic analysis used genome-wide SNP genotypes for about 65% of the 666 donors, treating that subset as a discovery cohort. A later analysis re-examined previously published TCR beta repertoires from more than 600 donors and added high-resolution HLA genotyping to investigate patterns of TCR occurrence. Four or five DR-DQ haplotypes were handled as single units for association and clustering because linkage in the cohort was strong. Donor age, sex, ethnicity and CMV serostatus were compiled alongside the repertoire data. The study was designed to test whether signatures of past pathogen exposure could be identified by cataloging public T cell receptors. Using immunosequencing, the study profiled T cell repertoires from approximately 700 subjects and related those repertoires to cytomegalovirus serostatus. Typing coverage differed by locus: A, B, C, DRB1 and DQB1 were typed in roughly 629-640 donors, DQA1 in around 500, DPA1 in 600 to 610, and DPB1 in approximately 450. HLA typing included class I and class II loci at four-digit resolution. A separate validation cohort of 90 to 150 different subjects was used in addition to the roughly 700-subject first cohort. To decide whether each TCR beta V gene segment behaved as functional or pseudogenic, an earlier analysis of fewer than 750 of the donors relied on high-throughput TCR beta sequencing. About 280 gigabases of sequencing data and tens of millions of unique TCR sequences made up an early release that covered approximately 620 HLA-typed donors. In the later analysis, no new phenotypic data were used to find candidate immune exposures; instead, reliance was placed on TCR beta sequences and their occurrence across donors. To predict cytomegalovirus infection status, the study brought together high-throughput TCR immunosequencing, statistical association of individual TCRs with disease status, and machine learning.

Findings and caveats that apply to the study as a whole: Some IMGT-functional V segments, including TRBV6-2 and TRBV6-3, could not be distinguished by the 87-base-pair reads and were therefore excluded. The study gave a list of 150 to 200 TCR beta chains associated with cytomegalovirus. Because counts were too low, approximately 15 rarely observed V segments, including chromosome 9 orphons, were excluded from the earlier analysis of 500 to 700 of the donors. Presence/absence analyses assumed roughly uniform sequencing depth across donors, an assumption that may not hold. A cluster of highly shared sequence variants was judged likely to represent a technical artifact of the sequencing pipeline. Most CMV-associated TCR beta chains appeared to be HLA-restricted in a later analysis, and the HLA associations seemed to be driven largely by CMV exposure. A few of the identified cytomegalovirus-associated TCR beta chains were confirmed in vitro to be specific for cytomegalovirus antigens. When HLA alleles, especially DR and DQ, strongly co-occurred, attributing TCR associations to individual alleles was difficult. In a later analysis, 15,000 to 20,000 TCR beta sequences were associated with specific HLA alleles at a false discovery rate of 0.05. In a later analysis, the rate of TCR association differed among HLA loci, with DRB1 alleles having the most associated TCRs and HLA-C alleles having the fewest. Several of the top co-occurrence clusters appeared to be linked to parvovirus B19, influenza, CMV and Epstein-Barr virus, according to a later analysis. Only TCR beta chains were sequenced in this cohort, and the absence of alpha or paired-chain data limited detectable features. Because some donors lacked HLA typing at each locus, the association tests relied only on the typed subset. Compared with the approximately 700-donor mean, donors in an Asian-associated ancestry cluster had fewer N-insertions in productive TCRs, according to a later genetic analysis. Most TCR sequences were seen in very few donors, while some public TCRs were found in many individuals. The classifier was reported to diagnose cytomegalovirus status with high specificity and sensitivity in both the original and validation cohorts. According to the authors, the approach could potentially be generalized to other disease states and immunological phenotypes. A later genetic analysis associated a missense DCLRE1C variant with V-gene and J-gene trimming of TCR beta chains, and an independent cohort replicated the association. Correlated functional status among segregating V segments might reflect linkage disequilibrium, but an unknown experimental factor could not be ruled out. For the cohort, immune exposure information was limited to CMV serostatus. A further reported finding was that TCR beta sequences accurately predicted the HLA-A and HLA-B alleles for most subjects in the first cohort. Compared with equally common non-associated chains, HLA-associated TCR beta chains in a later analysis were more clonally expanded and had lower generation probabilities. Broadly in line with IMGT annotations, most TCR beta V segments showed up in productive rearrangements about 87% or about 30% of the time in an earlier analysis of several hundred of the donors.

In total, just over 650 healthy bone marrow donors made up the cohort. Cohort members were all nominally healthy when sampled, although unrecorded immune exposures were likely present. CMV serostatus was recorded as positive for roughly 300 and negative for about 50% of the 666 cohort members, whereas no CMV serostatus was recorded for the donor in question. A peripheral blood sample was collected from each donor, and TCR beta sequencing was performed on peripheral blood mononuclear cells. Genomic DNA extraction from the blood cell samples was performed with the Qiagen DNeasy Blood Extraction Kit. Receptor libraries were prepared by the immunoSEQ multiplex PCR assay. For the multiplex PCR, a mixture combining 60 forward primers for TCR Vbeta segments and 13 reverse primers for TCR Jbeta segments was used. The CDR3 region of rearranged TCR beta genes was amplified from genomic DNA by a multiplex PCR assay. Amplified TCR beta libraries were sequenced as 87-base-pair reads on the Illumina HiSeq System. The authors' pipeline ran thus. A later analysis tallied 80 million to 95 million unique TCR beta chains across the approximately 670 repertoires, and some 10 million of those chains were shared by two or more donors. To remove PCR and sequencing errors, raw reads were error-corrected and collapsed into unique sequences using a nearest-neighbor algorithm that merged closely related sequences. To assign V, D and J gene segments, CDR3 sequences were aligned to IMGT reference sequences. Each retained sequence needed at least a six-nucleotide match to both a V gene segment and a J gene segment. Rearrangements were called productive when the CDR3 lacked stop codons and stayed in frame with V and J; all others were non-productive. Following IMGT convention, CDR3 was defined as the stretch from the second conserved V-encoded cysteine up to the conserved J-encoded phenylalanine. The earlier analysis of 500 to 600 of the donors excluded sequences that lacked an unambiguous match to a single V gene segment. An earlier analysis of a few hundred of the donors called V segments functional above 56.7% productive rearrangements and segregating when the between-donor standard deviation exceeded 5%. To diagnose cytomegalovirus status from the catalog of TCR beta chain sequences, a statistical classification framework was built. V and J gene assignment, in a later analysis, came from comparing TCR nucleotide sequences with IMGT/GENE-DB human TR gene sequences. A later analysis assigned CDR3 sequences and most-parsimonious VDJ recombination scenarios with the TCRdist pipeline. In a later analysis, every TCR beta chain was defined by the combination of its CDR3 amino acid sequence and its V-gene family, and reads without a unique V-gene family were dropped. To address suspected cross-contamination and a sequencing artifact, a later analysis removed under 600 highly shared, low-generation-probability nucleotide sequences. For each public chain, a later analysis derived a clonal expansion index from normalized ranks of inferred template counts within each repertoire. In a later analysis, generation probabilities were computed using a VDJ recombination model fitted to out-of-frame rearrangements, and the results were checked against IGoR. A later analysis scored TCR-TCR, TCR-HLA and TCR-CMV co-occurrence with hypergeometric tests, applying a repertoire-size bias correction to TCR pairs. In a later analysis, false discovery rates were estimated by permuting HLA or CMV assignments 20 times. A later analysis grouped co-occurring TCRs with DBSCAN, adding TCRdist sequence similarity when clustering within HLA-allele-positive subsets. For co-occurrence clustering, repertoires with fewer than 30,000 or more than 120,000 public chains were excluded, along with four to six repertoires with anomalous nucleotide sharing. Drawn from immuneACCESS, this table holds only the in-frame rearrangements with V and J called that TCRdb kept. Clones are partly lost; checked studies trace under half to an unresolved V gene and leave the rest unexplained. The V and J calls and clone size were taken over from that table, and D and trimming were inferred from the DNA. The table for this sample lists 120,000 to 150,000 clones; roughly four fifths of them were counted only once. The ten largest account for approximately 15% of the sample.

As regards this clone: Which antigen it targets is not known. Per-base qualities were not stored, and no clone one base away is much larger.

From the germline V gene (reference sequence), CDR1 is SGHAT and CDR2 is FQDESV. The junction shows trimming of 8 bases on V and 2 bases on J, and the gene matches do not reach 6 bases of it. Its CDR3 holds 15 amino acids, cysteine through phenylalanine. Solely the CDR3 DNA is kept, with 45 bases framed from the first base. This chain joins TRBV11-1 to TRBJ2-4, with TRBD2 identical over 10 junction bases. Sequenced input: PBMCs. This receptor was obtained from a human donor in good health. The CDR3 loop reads CASSKREGPKNIQYF. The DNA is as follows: TGTGCCAGCTCAAAGCGGGAGGGGCCCAAAAACATTCAGTACTTC.